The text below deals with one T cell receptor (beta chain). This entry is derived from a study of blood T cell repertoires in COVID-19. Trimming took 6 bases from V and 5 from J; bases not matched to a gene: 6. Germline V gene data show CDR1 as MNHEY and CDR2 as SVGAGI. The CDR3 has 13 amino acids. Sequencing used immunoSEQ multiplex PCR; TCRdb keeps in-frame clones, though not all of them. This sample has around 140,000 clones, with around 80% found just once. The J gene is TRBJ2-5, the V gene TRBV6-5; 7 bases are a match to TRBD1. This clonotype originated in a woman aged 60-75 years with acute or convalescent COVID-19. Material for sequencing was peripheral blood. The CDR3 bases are TGTGCCAGCAGACTACAGGGGTTTGAGACCCAGTACTTC. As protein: CASRLQGFETQYF.